This note documents a single T cell receptor (beta chain) sequence. This specimen belongs to a study of blood T cell repertoires in COVID-19. Study as a whole: The study drew acute and convalescent COVID-19 samples from the United States, Italy and Spain. Sources were T cells, B-cell-depleted T cells, or PBMCs; the material itself was cDNA or gDNA.

Seattle patients were enrolled during active infection and followed longitudinally. After removal of 3 bases from V and 3 bases from J, the junction contained 9 bases not matched to a gene. The germline CDR1 and CDR2 sequences are LGHNA and YSLEER. The CDR3 is made up of 17 amino acids. As handled by the study authors: Estimation of nucleated cell counts was performed using reference gene primer amplification. Data came from immunoSEQ multiplex PCR; TCRdb stores just in-frame clones and leaves some out. Clone size and V and J calls were adopted from that table, with D and trimming inferred from the DNA. The table lists under 250,000 clones, roughly 85% of them singletons.

The sequence derives from a woman between 65 and 79 years old with COVID-19, enrolled during active disease. The chain combines TRBV4-3 with TRBJ2-3, with 10 bases matching TRBD2. Material for sequencing was peripheral blood. For the CDR3, the DNA is TGCGCCAGCAGCCAGGCTCCTTTAGCGGGAGGAACAGATACGCAGTATTTT. This gives the protein CASSQAPLAGGTDTQYF.